The sequence of this T cell receptor beta chain was determined in a study of blood T cell repertoires in COVID-19. Study-level information: From T cells, B-cell-depleted T cells, or PBMCs came the material, which was cDNA or gDNA.

Sequencing used immunoSEQ multiplex PCR; TCRdb keeps in-frame clones, though not all of them. The table includes about 50,000 clones, over 80% detected once. The CDR3 is 13 residues long. Germline CDR1 and CDR2: ENHRY and SYGVKD. V was clipped by 8 bases and J by 0 bases, with 10 bases between them. This clone was found once. The J gene is TRBJ2-5, the V gene TRBV10-3; D gene ambiguous. What was sequenced was peripheral blood. The receptor was derived from a human donor with active COVID-19. The donor label of this sample is uncertain. The CDR3 DNA reads TGTGCCATCGCAGGCCTGTACCAAGAGACCCAGTACTTC. This sequence encodes CAIAGLYQETQYF.